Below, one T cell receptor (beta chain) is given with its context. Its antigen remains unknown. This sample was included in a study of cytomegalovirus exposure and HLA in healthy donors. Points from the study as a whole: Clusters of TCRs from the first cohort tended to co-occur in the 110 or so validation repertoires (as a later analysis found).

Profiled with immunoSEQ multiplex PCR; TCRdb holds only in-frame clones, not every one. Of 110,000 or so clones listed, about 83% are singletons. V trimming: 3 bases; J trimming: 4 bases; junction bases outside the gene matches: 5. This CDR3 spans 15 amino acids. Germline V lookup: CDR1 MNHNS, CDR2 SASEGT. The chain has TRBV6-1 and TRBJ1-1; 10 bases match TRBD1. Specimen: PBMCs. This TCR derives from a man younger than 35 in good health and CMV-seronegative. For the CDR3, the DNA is TGTGCCAGCAGTGACGCCGGACAGGGGGTCACTGAAGCTTTCTTT. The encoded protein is CASSDAGQGVTEAFF.